This T cell receptor beta chain was profiled in a study of T cell changes during pregnancy in multiple sclerosis. This clone was counted only a few times. The CDR3 runs 16 residues. V was clipped by 1 base and J by 11 bases; unmatched bases: 12. The germline V gene encodes CDR1 LGHNA and CDR2 YSLEER. TCRdb's copy holds only in-frame clones and misses some; the assay was immunoSEQ multiplex PCR. The data show some 19,000 clones, 88% seen once. The rearrangement links TRBV4-3 to TRBJ1-4, with 8 positions matching TRBD1. The input for sequencing was CD8+ T cells from peripheral blood mononuclear cells, taken after pregnancy. This clonotype was obtained from a female donor in good health, enrolled as a control in a pregnancy study. CDR3 sequence (DNA): TGCGCCAGCAGCCAAGGGCTCGGACAGGGTAGTCAGAAACTGTTTTTT. Translation gives CASSQGLGQGSQKLFF.